This T cell receptor beta chain is from a study of CD8 T cells in Susac syndrome. The CDR3 totals 11 residues. The germline CDR1 and CDR2 sequences are GTSNPN and SVGIG (reference sequence). V was pared by 3 bases and J by 11 bases, with 13 bases between. Random hexamers were used to reverse transcribe the RNA input (about 0.5 to 1 ug). Multiplex immunoSEQ PCR targeted 54 Vbeta and 13 Jbeta TCR beta segments. TCRdb reanalysed the immunoSEQ multiplex PCR reads using MiXCR and keeps one entry per CDR3 protein. The table shows tens of thousands of distinct CDR3 sequences, with around 94% occurring only once. The study sequenced TCR beta in blood CD8+ and CD4+ T cells.

The chain recombines TRBV30 with TRBJ1-1; no definite D call. The sequenced sample was CD4+ T cells from PBMCs. The TCR was taken from a human donor with Susac syndrome. CDR3 coding DNA: TGTGCCTGGAGGGGTGTGCAAGACGCTTTCTTT. Translated: CAWRGVQDAFF.